This T cell receptor (beta chain) was retrieved from a study of beta chain features in type 1 diabetes. The investigators reverse transcribed all of the isolated RNA, so they sequenced expressed TCRB transcripts. Sequencing was performed with immunoSEQ multiplex PCR; in TCRdb, only in-frame clones are kept and a portion is missing. The data hold under 200,000 clones, with 7.5% to 9.5% observed a single time. Specimen: central memory CD4+ T cells from blood. This clonotype originated in a woman aged 18-29 years in good health.

The CDR3 reads CASSLRGGLFF. The CDR3 DNA reads TGTGCCAGCAGTTTGAGGGGGGGCCTGTTCTTC. V gene TRBV27 combines with J gene TRBJ2-1; a possible D gene is TRBD2 (7 bases). CDR3 length: 11 residues. Germline V lookup: CDR1 MNHEY, CDR2 SMNVEV (reference sequence). V was pared by 3 bases and J by 15 bases, with 12 bases between.